These T cell receptor beta chains were read from a single sample in a study of CXCR3-negative and CXCR3-positive naive CD8 T cells. TCRdb reprocessed the 5' RACE reads and stores each CDR3 protein as one record, lacking DNA. Its listing shows approximately 100,000 distinct CDR3 sequences. Sequenced sample: naive CXCR3+ CD8+ T cells from blood. All receptors come from a human donor in good health. Some clones in this sample may be carry-over from other donors' samples. CDR3s include the opening cysteine and the closing phenylalanine or tryptophan.

v_gene	j_gene	CDR3aa
TRBV27	TRBJ1-1	CASSLVGGLGSTEAFF
TRBV19	TRBJ2-7	CATRDRPSYEQYF
TRBV19	TRBJ2-7	CASSILGGSGSSYEQYF
TRBV20-1	TRBJ1-1	CSAPVEGLGTEAFF
TRBV29-1	TRBJ1-2	CSVPGGADGYTF
TRBV21-1	TRBJ2-7	CASTARDASSYEQYF
TRBV11-2	TRBJ1-4	CASSLDLSRGGEKLFF
TRBV28	TRBJ2-4	CASSTSGNVYIQYF
TRBV20-1	TRBJ2-7	CSAKDGGQTLLDEQYF
TRBV5-1	TRBJ1-1	CASSWTGKSTEAFF
TRBV9	TRBJ2-1	CASSVGDSNEQFF
TRBV30	TRBJ2-1	CAWSSEMSGGPNEQFF
TRBV7-8	TRBJ1-2	CASSPGDRAHYGYTF
TRBV14	TRBJ2-3	CASSHRDTRDTQYF
TRBV27	TRBJ2-2	CASSPLGLAGGQDTGELFF
TRBV9	TRBJ2-7	CASSNSGSVDEQYF
TRBV18	TRBJ2-1	CASSPRVATSGVVYNEQFF
TRBV12-3/TRBV12-4	TRBJ2-1	CASSSLRQGARDEQFF
TRBV7-6	TRBJ2-3	CASSLARWGNTDTQYF
TRBV18	TRBJ1-2	CASSREEALRLNYGYTF
TRBV20-1	TRBJ2-7	CSARSLYEQYF
TRBV28	TRBJ2-3	CASSLAPDGGDFTDTQYF
TRBV7-6	TRBJ2-3	CASSHGTSGGSTATQYF
TRBV28	TRBJ2-5	CASTVARGVGETQYF
TRBV5-1	TRBJ2-7	CASSYRQSGLYEQYF
TRBV19	TRBJ2-1	CASSIDRASGRIHNEQFF
TRBV28	TRBJ2-7	CASSHIPGTEQYF
TRBV20-1	TRBJ1-5	CSARDSWAAGFNQPQHF
TRBV12-3/TRBV12-4	TRBJ2-1	CASSQTIPSNEQFF
TRBV28	TRBJ2-5	CASSLTTTGETQYF
TRBV6-2/TRBV6-3	TRBJ2-2	CASSFVPGTSLTGELFF
TRBV7-3	TRBJ2-1	CASSLLAGAYNEQFF
TRBV2	TRBJ2-1	CASGRGPGVLEQFF
TRBV5-4	TRBJ2-7	CASSLGSVFPYEQYF
TRBV5-1	TRBJ2-1	CASSFSGLAGGPSSYNEQFF
TRBV28	TRBJ2-1	CASRTFRGPSYNEQFF
TRBV12-3/TRBV12-4	TRBJ1-5	CASNLGQDRQPQHF
TRBV6-2/TRBV6-3	TRBJ2-7	CAIQPVWTENEQYF
TRBV15	TRBJ2-1	CATSSSGSVYNEQFF
TRBV29-1	TRBJ2-1	CSVDGTGLYNEQFF
TRBV28	TRBJ2-4	CASSPDAGPDIQYF
TRBV7-2	TRBJ2-7	CASSLLRGEQYF
TRBV13	TRBJ1-2	CASSLGVQGWGYGYTF
TRBV5-1	TRBJ2-7	CASSTLWGYEQYF